A selection of T cell receptor beta chains follows, all from one sample in a study of blood T cell repertoires in COVID-19. Data came from immunoSEQ multiplex PCR; TCRdb stores just in-frame clones and leaves some out. The sample has over 130,000 clones; about 80% are singletons. Input material: PBMCs or T cells enriched from blood (not recorded which). Receptor source: a man over 45 in a cohort exposed to, infected with or recovered from COVID-19 (not recorded which). Each CDR3 is given with its conserved first and last residue. A D gene is named only where the DNA matches it firmly. A clone size is listed for some rows: how often the clone was seen (once, few, many), or a class if it is expanded.

CASSQDGRSSGYF | TGTGCCAGCAGCCAAGACGGGAGAAGCAGCGGGTACTTC | NA | TRBJ2-7 | TRBV3-1/TRBV3-2 | NA
CASSHGTSGRYF | TGTGCCAGCAGCCACGGGACTAGCGGGAGGTACTTC | NA | TRBJ2-7 | TRBV3-1/TRBV3-2 | TRBD2
CASSEAPVLADNEQFF | TGCGCCAGCAGTGAGGCCCCGGTTCTGGCGGACAATGAGCAGTTCTTC | NA | TRBJ2-1 | TRBV10-1 | NA
CASSLYVAGGSYEQYF | TGTGCCAGCAGCTTATACGTTGCGGGGGGCTCTTACGAGCAGTACTTC | NA | TRBJ2-7 | TRBV7-6 | TRBD2
CASSRDRVNEKLFF | TGTGCCAGTAGCCGGGACAGGGTAAATGAAAAACTGTTTTTT | NA | TRBJ1-4 | TRBV19 | TRBD1
CASSFLATSGSETQYF | TGTGCCAGCAGCTTCTTAGCCACTAGCGGGAGTGAGACCCAGTACTTC | NA | TRBJ2-5 | TRBV11-2 | TRBD2
CASSVDPGNTGELFF | TGTGCCAGCAGCGTAGACCCGGGGAACACCGGGGAGCTGTTTTTT | NA | TRBJ2-2 | TRBV9 | NA
CASSQSGQLYGYTF | TGCGCCAGCAGCCAATCGGGACAGCTCTATGGCTACACCTTC | NA | TRBJ1-2 | TRBV4-1 | TRBD1
CASKWIAGGRADTQYF | TGTGCCAGCAAGTGGATAGCGGGGGGTCGGGCAGATACGCAGTATTTT | NA | TRBJ2-3 | TRBV27 | TRBD2
CASSDPGGEEVTQYF | TGTGCCAGCAGCGATCCGGGAGGGGAAGAGGTGACCCAGTACTTC | NA | TRBJ2-5 | TRBV9 | TRBD2
CASSPGGRAYEQYF | TGTGCCAGCAGCCCAGGGGGGAGAGCCTACGAGCAGTACTTC | NA | TRBJ2-7 | TRBV5-4 | NA
CASEFMRDRGQETQYF | TGCGCCAGCGAGTTCATGAGGGACAGGGGGCAAGAGACCCAGTACTTC | NA | TRBJ2-5 | TRBV5-1 | TRBD1
CASSLAETGRGEKLFF | TGTGCCAGCAGCTTAGCGGAGACAGGGCGCGGTGAAAAACTGTTTTTT | NA | TRBJ1-4 | TRBV7-9 | TRBD1
CASSPVAGANYNEQFF | TGTGCCAGCAGCCCGGTAGCGGGGGCAAACTACAATGAGCAGTTCTTC | NA | TRBJ2-1 | TRBV5-5 | TRBD2
CASSATRTGKRPLNQPQHF | TGTGCCAGCAGTGCGACTAGGACGGGGAAAAGGCCCCTTAATCAGCCCCAGCATTTT | few | TRBJ1-5 | TRBV28 | NA
CASSESHGVIGNYGYTF | TGTGCCAGCAGTGAAAGCCACGGCGTTATCGGGAACTATGGCTACACCTTC | once | TRBJ1-2 | TRBV25-1 | NA